These 31 T cell receptor beta chains were sequenced from one sample in a study of T cell responses to AZD1222 COVID-19 vaccine. The method was immunoSEQ multiplex PCR; TCRdb's version includes in-frame clones alone and lacks a portion of them. The sample shows roughly 100,000 clones, 82% of them seen only once. The sequences come from peripheral blood, collected on day 0 of AZD1222 vaccination. These receptors were obtained from an adult in good health.

V gene TRBV5-6 combines with J gene TRBJ1-2; a possible D gene is TRBD1 (5 bases). The germline V gene has CDR1 SGHDT and CDR2 YYEEEE. The CDR3 covers 13 residues. The V and J ends lost 4 bases and 8 bases respectively, with 15 bases between them. The CDR3 is CASSRQGSGGYTF. The DNA for the CDR3 is TGTGCCAGCAGCCGTCAGGGCTCGGGGGGCTACACCTTC.

This clone appeared a few times. The chain joins TRBV10-1 to TRBJ2-7; 12 positions agree with TRBD2. The germline CDR1 and CDR2 sequences are WNHNN and SYGVQD (reference sequence). Trimming at V came to 3 bases and at J to 3 bases, leaving 6 bases not matched to a gene. The CDR3 has 16 residues. The CDR3 DNA is TGCGCCAGCAGTGAAGGGCCGACTAGCGGGGGCTACGAGCAGTACTTC. This codes for CASSEGPTSGGYEQYF.

This clone has a handful of counts. V is TRBV27 and J is TRBJ2-1; 9 bases line up with TRBD1. CDR1 and CDR2 (germline): MNHEY, SMNVEV (reference sequence). The CDR3 extends over 17 amino acids. V lost 2 bases, J lost 4 bases, and 9 bases stayed unmatched. The CDR3 DNA reads as TGTGCCAGCAGTTTAAGGGAAGGACAGGGGTATTACAATGAGCAGTTCTTC. Protein: CASSLREGQGYYNEQFF.

The chain uses TRBV4-3 and TRBJ1-1; no firm D call. Germline V gives CDR1 LGHNA, CDR2 YSLEER. V shed 1 base and J shed 11 bases, with 14 bases lying between them. The CDR3 is made up of 13 amino acids. The CDR3 DNA follows: TGCGCCAGCAGCCAAGTGGGATCACATGGCGCTTTCTTT. Amino acid sequence: CASSQVGSHGAFF.

The J gene is TRBJ1-3, the V gene TRBV5-4; possibly TRBD1 for D (6 bases). CDR1 SGHNT and CDR2 YYREEE come from the germline V gene (reference sequence). The V and J ends lost 4 bases and 0 bases respectively, with 11 bases between them. The CDR3 is 15 residues long. For the CDR3, the DNA is TGTGCCAGCAGCCCGGGACACCGCTCTGGAAACACCATATATTTT. This translates into CASSPGHRSGNTIYF.

The chain carries TRBV11-2 and TRBJ1-5, with D perhaps matching TRBD1 (6 bases). Germline-derived CDR1 and CDR2 are SGHAT and FQNNGV. With 1 base removed from V and 5 bases from J, the gap between germline ends came to 6 bases. The CDR3 is 13 amino acids. CDR3 DNA sequence: TGTGCCAGCAGCTTAGCAGGGGATCAGCCCCAGCATTTT. Its protein is CASSLAGDQPQHF.

The genes are TRBV30 and TRBJ2-7, with D unclear. Trimming stripped 2 bases from V and 5 bases from J, with 10 bases between. CDR3 length: 12 residues. Germline V lookup: CDR1 GTSNPN, CDR2 SVGIG (reference sequence). CDR3 bases: TGTGCCTGGAGTAAGGGTGGAGACGAGCAGTACTTC. Amino acid sequence: CAWSKGGDEQYF.

This chain links TRBV9 with TRBJ2-7, with D tentatively TRBD1 (5 bases). The CDR3 has 15 residues. From germline, CDR1 is SGDLS and CDR2 YYNGEE. Trimming left V 1 base short and J 7 bases short, with 18 bases between. CDR3 in amino acids: CASSVRAWGAGEQYF. CDR3 DNA: TGTGCCAGCAGCGTAAGGGCCTGGGGTGCAGGGGAGCAGTACTTC.

The V call is TRBV5-1, the J call TRBJ2-5; 9 bases match TRBD2. V was pared by 5 bases and J by 1 base, with 3 bases of the junction left unmatched. Looked up from germline, CDR1 is SGHRS and CDR2 is YFSETQ. CDR3 length: 14 amino acids. The CDR3 nucleotides read TGCGCCAGCAGTAGCGGGGGCTTCCAAGAGACCCAGTACTTC. Translating gives CASSSGGFQETQYF.

This sequence joins TRBV7-9 and TRBJ2-7; D gene uncertain. CDR3 size: 12 residues. In germline, CDR1 is SEHNR, CDR2 FQNEAQ (reference sequence). The V gene lost 0 bases and the J gene lost 6 bases, with 6 bases spanning the gap. CDR3 protein: CASSLAVGEQYF. The CDR3 region has the DNA TGTGCCAGCAGCTTAGCGGTGGGCGAGCAGTACTTC. Based on the CDR3 plus reference TRBV7-9 and TRBJ2-7, the full variable domain is DTGVSQNPRHKITKRGQNVTFRCDPISEHNRLYWYRQTLGQGPEFLTYFQNEAQLEKSRLLSDRFSAERPKGSFSTLEIQRTEQGDSAMYLCASSLAVGEQYFGPGTRLTVT.

The V and J genes are TRBV10-1 and TRBJ2-3, with 12 bases lining up with TRBD2. V shed 2 bases and J 6 bases; nucleotides not matched to a gene: 3. Germline-derived CDR1 and CDR2 are WNHNN and SYGVQD (reference sequence). CDR3 length equals 15 residues. CDR3 in DNA: TGCGCCAGCAGTGAGCAACTAGCGGGGGGCGATACGCAGTATTTT. Its translation is CASSEQLAGGDTQYF.

The chain recombines TRBV6-6 with TRBJ1-1, with D possibly TRBD1 on 5 matching bases. Germline V lookup: CDR1 MNHNY, CDR2 SVGAGI (reference sequence). V dropped 9 bases and J dropped 6 bases, with 11 bases sitting between them. The CDR3 length is 11 residues. The CDR3 DNA follows: TGTGCCAGTAATTGGGGGGCTGAAGCTTTCTTT. It codes for CASNWGAEAFF.

A single count supports this clone. V gene TRBV5-1 combines with J gene TRBJ2-1; 10 bases are a match to TRBD1. V dropped 4 bases and J dropped 3; count of bases not matched to a gene: 7. This CDR3 comprises 16 residues. The germline V gene has CDR1 SGHRS and CDR2 YFSETQ. Here the CDR3 DNA reads TGCGCCAGCAGCCAGGGGACAGGGGCCATCTACAATGAGCAGTTCTTC. This translates into CASSQGTGAIYNEQFF. The complete variable domain, with remaining parts taken from reference TRBV5-1 and TRBJ2-1, reads KAGVTQTPRYLIKTRGQQVTLSCSPISGHRSVSWYQQTPGQGLQFLFEYFSETQRNKGNFPGRFSGRQFSNSRSEMNVSTLELGDSALYLCASSQGTGAIYNEQFFGPGTRLTVL.

On this clone itself: Other DNA sequences in the sample encode the same CDR3. The chain uses TRBV6-5 and TRBJ1-4, with D perhaps TRBD1 (6 bases). This CDR3 has 13 amino acids. Germline-derived CDR1 and CDR2 are MNHEY and SVGAGI. V was cut by 6 bases and J by 5 bases, with 10 bases left in between. Written as DNA, the CDR3 is TGTGCCAGCAGCAGGGGACCAAATGAAAAACTGTTTTTT. Amino acid sequence: CASSRGPNEKLFF.

CDR3 coding DNA: TGCGCCAGCAGCTCTATATTTAAGACAGGGGGCCCGAATGGCTACACCTTC. Translation gives CASSSIFKTGGPNGYTF. The J gene is TRBJ1-2, the V gene TRBV5-1, with 10 bases that match TRBD1. Unmatched junction bases numbered 14, after V lost 3 bases and J lost 6 bases. Germline CDR1 reads SGHRS; CDR2 reads YFSETQ. CDR3 length: 17 amino acids.

V is TRBV5-1 and J is TRBJ2-4; the match to TRBD1 covers 11 bases. CDR1 and CDR2 (germline): SGHRS, YFSETQ. The CDR3 has 17 residues. V was pared by 1 base and J by 3 bases, with 6 bases of the junction left unmatched. The CDR3 DNA is TGCGCCAGCAGCTTGCCGGACAGGGGGCGAGGCAAAAACATTCAGTACTTC. Translation: CASSLPDRGRGKNIQYF.

The chain uses TRBV25-1 and TRBJ1-2, with no clear D. V was cut by 6 bases and J by 4 bases, with 12 bases left in between. CDR1 and CDR2 from the germline V gene are MGHDK and SYGVNS. The CDR3 length is 13 residues. CDR3: CASSLARSYGYTF. CDR3 DNA sequence: TGTGCCAGCAGCTTAGCCCGGAGCTATGGCTACACCTTC.

This rearrangement joins TRBV4-3 to TRBJ1-1; D is undetermined. This CDR3 is 14 amino acids long. CDR1 and CDR2 from the germline V gene are LGHNA and YSLEER. Deletions cut 0 bases from V and 4 bases from J, with 9 bases between. The CDR3 nucleotides read TGCGCCAGCAGCCAAGAGGGCAGTCCCACTGAAGCTTTCTTT. It encodes CASSQEGSPTEAFF.

The rearrangement uses TRBV11-2 and TRBJ1-1; D unclear. The CDR3 spans 12 residues. Germline CDR1 and CDR2: SGHAT and FQNNGV. Trimming took off 1 base at V and 1 base at J, with 1 base between the two ends. CDR3 nucleotides: TGTGCCAGCAGCTTAGCGAACACTGAAGCTTTCTTT. This codes for CASSLANTEAFF. The full variable domain, rest sourced from reference TRBV11-2 and TRBJ1-1, is EAGVAQSPRYKIIEKRQSVAFWCNPISGHATLYWYQQILGQGPKLLIQFQNNGVVDDSQLPKDRFSAERLKGVDSTLKIQPAKLEDSAVYLCASSLANTEAFFGQGTRLTVV.

The V gene is TRBV4-3, the J gene TRBJ2-6, with unresolved D. V lost 1 base and J 2 bases, leaving 15 bases between the germline ends. The CDR3 covers 18 residues. Germline V CDR1 and CDR2: LGHNA, YSLEER. The CDR3 coding sequence is TGCGCCAGCAGCCAAGTCCTGACCTTGGAGCCTGGGGCCAACGTCCTGACTTTC. Translation: CASSQVLTLEPGANVLTF.

The rearrangement links TRBV7-9 to TRBJ1-1; D ambiguous. The ends were cut back, 1 base at V and 5 bases at J, with 8 bases in the middle. The CDR3 is made up of 13 amino acids. Germline CDR1 and CDR2: SEHNR and FQNEAQ (reference sequence). The DNA for the CDR3 is TGTGCCAGCAGCTTAGTTACGGGGACTGAAGCTTTCTTT. Translating it yields CASSLVTGTEAFF.

The chain is built from TRBV4-3 and TRBJ1-4; TRBD1 might be the D (5 bases). The CDR3 sequence is 15 residues long. Trimming pared 4 bases from V and 3 bases from J, leaving 12 bases between. CDR1 and CDR2 (germline): LGHNA, YSLEER. The CDR3 here is CASSRAGTPNEKLFF. The CDR3 DNA sequence: TGCGCCAGCAGCCGAGCCGGGACTCCTAATGAAAAACTGTTTTTT.

Here the CDR3 reads CASSETGMGPRSNQPQHF. In DNA form, the CDR3 reads TGTGCCAGCAGTGAGACAGGGATGGGTCCGAGGAGCAATCAGCCCCAGCATTTT. The chain recombines TRBV6-1 with TRBJ1-5; TRBD1 matches 7 bases. Germline-derived CDR1 and CDR2 are MNHNS and SASEGT. V was pared by 3 bases and J by 1 base, with 12 bases of the junction left unmatched. The CDR3 covers 18 residues.

This sequence joins TRBV7-6 and TRBJ1-4, with D hard to call. CDR1 SGHVS and CDR2 FNYEAQ come from the germline V gene. Trimming pared 5 bases from V and 3 bases from J, leaving 10 bases between. The CDR3 length is 14 residues. The CDR3: CASSRQGPNEKLFF. The CDR3 bases are TGTGCCAGCAGCCGTCAAGGACCTAATGAAAAACTGTTTTTT.

As concerns this clone: The junction departs from the called germline gene at one end, perhaps through a read error. V gene TRBV6-5 combines with J gene TRBJ2-3; TRBD2 aligns across 12 bases. From germline, CDR1 is MNHEY and CDR2 SVGAGI. The CDR3 length is 15 residues. CDR3 DNA: TGTGCCAGCAGTTACTCGGCTAGCGGGGGGGCAATTTGGGATTTT. Residues: CASSYSASGGAIWDF.

This rearrangement joins TRBV4-1 to TRBJ1-4; TRBD1 is a possible D gene (5 bases). The CDR3 runs 16 residues. V gave up 2 bases and J gave up 8 bases, with 18 bases separating them. Per the germline V gene, CDR1 is MGHRA and CDR2 is YSYEKL. Written as DNA, the CDR3 is TGCGCCAGCAGCCAATATGGTACAGGAGGAAACGAAAAACTGTTTTTT. Amino acids: CASSQYGTGGNEKLFF.

The CDR3 region has the DNA TGTGCCAGCAGCCTAGGGGCCAGATTGACTGAAGCTTTCTTT. Amino acids: CASSLGARLTEAFF. The chain links TRBV7-9 to TRBJ1-1, with a tentative D call TRBD1 (5 bases). V was shortened by 5 bases and J by 5 bases, with 15 bases between the two germline ends. The CDR3 covers 14 residues. Germline assignment: CDR1 SEHNR and CDR2 FQNEAQ (reference sequence).

The CDR3 DNA sequence: TGTGCCAGCAGCCCCCCTCTAGCGAAGACCTACAATGAGCAGTTCTTC. It encodes CASSPPLAKTYNEQFF. The J gene is TRBJ2-1, the V gene TRBV6-2 or TRBV6-3, with a weak D call TRBD2 (6 bases). Trimming left V 6 bases short and J 2 bases short, with 17 bases between. This CDR3 comprises 16 residues. Germline V gene sequence: CDR1 MNHEY, CDR2 SVGEGT.

The chain is built from TRBV18 and TRBJ1-5; the match to TRBD1 covers 9 bases. Unmatched junction bases numbered 5, after V lost 4 bases and J lost 1 base. Per germline, CDR1 KGHSH and CDR2 LQKENI. CDR3 length: 16 amino acids. In DNA form, the CDR3 reads TGTGCCAGCTCACTTGGACAGGGGCTCAGCAATCAGCCCCAGCATTTT. Encoded protein: CASSLGQGLSNQPQHF. Looking up the rest from reference TRBV18 and TRBJ1-5 gives the full variable domain: NAGVMQNPRHLVRRRGQEARLRCSPMKGHSHVYWYRQLPEEGLKFMVYLQKENIIDESGMPKERFSAEFPKEGPSILRIQQVVRGDSAAYFCASSLGQGLSNQPQHFGDGTRLSIL.

This chain links TRBV7-9 with TRBJ2-5; D might be TRBD1 or TRBD2, each matching 5 bases. Looked up from germline, CDR1 is SEHNR and CDR2 is FQNEAQ (reference sequence). Trimming took off 5 bases at V and 9 bases at J, with 16 bases between the two ends. The length of the CDR3 is 13 residues. CDR3 DNA: TGTGCCAGCAGCAACTGGGACGGCGAGTCCCAGTACTTC. It yields the protein CASSNWDGESQYF.

The CDR3 sequence: CASSQGGTHYTF. DNA for the CDR3: TGTGCCAGCAGCCAAGGGGGAACCCACTACACCTTC. V and J are TRBV4-2 and TRBJ1-2; no reliable D call. The CDR3 is 12 residues long. V was pared by 1 base and J by 10 bases, with 10 bases between. The germline V gene encodes CDR1 LGHNA and CDR2 YNFKEQ.